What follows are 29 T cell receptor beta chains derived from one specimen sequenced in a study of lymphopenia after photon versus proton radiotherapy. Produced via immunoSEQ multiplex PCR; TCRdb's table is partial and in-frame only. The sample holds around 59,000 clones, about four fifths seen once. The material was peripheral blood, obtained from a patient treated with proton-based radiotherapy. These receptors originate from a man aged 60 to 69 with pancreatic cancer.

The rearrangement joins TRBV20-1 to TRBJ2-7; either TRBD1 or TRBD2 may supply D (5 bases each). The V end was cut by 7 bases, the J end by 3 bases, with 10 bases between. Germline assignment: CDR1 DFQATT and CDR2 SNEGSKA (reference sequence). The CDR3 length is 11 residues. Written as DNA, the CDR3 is TGCAGTGGGGTTGGGGGCTACGAGCAGTACTTC. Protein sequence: CSGVGGYEQYF.

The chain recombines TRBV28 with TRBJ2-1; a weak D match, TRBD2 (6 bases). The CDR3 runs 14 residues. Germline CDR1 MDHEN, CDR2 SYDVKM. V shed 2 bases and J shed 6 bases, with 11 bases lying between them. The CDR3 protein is CASSLGGTVNEQFF. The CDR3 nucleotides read TGTGCCAGCAGTTTAGGCGGGACCGTCAATGAGCAGTTCTTC.

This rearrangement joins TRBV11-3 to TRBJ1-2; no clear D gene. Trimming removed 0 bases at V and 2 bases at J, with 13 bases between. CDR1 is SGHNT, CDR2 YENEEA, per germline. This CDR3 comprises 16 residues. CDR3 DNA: TGTGCCAGCAGCTTAGAAGGGCGGAGAGGGAACTATGGCTACACCTTC. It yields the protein CASSLEGRRGNYGYTF.

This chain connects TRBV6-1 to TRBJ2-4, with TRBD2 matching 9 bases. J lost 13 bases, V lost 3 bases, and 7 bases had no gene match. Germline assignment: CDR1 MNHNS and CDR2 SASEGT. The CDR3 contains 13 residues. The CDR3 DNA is TGTGCCAGCAGTGACGCGGGAGGGGCGGTGCAGTACTTC. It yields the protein CASSDAGGAVQYF.

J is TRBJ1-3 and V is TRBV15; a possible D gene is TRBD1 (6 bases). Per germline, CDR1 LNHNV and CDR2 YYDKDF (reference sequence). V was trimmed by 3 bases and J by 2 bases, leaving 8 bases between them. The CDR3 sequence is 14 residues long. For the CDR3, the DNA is TGTGCCACCAGCAGCGGACAGCCTGGAAACACCATATATTTT. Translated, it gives CATSSGQPGNTIYF.

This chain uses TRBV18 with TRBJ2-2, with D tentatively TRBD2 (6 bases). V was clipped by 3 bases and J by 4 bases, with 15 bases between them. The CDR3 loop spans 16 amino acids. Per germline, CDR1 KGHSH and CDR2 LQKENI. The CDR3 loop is CASSPIGGTGTGELFF. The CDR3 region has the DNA TGTGCCAGCTCACCGATCGGGGGAACAGGCACCGGGGAGCTGTTTTTT.

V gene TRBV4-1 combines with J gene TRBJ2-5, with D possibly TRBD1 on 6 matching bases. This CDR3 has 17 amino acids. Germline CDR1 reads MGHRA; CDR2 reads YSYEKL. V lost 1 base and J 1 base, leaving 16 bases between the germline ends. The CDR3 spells CASSQVPPGTLQETQYF. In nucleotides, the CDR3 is TGCGCCAGCAGCCAAGTACCCCCCGGGACACTCCAAGAGACCCAGTACTTC.

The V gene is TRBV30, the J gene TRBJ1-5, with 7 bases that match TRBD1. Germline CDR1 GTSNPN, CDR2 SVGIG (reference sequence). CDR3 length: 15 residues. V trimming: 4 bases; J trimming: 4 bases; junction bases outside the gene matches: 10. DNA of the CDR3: TGTGCCTGGAATAGACAGGGACTAGGGAATCAGCCCCAGCATTTT. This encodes CAWNRQGLGNQPQHF.

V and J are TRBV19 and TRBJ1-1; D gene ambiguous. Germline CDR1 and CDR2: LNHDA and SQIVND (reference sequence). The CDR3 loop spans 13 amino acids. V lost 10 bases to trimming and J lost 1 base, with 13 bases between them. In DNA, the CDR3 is TGTGCCACCACTCTATCGGGGAACACTGAAGCTTTCTTT. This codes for CATTLSGNTEAFF.

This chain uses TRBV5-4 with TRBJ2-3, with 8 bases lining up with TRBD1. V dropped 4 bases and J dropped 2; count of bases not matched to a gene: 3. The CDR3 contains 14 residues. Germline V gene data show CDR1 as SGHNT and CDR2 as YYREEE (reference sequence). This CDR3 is CASSRTGTTDTQYF. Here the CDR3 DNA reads TGTGCCAGCAGCCGGACAGGGACCACAGATACGCAGTATTTT.

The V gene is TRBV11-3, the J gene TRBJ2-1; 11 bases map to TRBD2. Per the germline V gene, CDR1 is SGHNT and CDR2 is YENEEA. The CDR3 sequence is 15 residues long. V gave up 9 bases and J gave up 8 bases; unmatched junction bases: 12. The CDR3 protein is CASKALAGGSDEQFF. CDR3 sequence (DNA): TGTGCCAGTAAGGCGCTAGCGGGAGGTTCGGATGAGCAGTTCTTC.

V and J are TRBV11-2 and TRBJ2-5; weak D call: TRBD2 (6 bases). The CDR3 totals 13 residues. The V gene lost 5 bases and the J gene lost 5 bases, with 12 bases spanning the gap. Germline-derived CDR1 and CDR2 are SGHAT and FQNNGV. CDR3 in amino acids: CASSGGSAETQYF. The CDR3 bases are TGTGCCAGCAGCGGGGGGTCCGCGGAGACCCAGTACTTC.

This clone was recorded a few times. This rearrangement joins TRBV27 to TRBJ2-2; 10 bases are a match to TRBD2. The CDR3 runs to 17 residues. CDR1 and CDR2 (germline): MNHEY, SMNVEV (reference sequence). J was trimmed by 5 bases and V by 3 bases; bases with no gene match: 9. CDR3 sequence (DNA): TGTGCCAGCAGTTTTTTGTCGGCTAGCGGGAGAACCGGGGAGCTGTTTTTT. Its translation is CASSFLSASGRTGELFF.

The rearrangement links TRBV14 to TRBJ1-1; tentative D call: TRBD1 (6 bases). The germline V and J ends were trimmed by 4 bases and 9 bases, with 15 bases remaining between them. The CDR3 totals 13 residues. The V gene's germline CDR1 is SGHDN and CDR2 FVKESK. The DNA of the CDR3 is TGTGCCAGCAGCCCCACAGGGTCGTCAAAAGCTTTCTTT. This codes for CASSPTGSSKAFF.

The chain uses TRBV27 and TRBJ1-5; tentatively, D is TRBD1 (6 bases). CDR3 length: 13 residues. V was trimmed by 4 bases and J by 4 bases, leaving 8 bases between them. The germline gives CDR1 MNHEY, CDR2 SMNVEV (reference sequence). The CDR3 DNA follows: TGTGCCAGCAGTTGGAGGGGGAATCAGCCCCAGCATTTT. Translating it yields CASSWRGNQPQHF.

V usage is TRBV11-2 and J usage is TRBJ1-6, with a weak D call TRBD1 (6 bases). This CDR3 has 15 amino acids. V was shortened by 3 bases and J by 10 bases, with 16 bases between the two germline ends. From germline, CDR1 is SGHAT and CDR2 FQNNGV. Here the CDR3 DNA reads TGTGCCAGCAGCTTTCCCAACTCGGGGGGCTCACCCCTCCACTTT. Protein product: CASSFPNSGGSPLHF. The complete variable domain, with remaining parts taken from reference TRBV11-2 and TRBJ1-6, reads EAGVAQSPRYKIIEKRQSVAFWCNPISGHATLYWYQQILGQGPKLLIQFQNNGVVDDSQLPKDRFSAERLKGVDSTLKIQPAKLEDSAVYLCASSFPNSGGSPLHFGNGTRLTVT.

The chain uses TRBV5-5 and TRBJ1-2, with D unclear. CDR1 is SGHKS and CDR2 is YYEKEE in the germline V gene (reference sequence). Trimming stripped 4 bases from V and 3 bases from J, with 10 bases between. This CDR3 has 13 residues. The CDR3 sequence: CASSLDGDYGYTF. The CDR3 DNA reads TGTGCCAGCAGCCTGGACGGAGACTATGGCTACACCTTC. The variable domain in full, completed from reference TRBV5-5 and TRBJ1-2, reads DAGVTQSPTHLIKTRGQQVTLRCSPISGHKSVSWYQQVLGQGPQFIFQYYEKEERGRGNFPDRFSARQFPNYSSELNVNALLLGDSALYLCASSLDGDYGYTFGSGTRLTVV.

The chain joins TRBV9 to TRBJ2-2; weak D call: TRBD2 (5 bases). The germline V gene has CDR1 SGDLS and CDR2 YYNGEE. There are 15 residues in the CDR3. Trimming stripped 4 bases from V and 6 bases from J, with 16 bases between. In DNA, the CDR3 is TGTGCCAGCAGCAGACGGGAAAACGGAGCCGGGGAGCTGTTTTTT. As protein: CASSRRENGAGELFF.

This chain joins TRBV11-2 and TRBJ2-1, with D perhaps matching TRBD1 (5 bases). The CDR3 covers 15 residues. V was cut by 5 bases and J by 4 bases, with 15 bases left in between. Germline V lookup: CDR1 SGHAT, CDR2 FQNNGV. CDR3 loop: CASSPARQPYNEQFF. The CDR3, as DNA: TGTGCCAGCAGCCCTGCGAGACAGCCATACAATGAGCAGTTCTTC.

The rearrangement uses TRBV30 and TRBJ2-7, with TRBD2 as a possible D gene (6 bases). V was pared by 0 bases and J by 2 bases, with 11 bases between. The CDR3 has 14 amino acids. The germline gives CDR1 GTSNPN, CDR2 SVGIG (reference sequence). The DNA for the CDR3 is TGTGCCTGGAGTGTACTTAGCGGTCCCTACGAGCAGTACTTC. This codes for CAWSVLSGPYEQYF.

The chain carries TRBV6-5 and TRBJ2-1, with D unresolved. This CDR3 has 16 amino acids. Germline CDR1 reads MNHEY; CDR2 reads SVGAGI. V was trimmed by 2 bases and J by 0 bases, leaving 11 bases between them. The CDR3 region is CASSYVRKSSYNEQFF. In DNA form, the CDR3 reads TGTGCCAGCAGTTACGTCCGGAAAAGCTCCTACAATGAGCAGTTCTTC.

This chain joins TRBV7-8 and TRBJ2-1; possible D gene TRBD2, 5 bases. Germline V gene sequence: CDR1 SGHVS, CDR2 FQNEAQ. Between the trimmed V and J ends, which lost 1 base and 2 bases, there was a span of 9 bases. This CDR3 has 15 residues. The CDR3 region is CASSLVPSPYNEQFF. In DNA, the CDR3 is TGTGCCAGCAGCTTAGTCCCTAGCCCCTACAATGAGCAGTTCTTC.

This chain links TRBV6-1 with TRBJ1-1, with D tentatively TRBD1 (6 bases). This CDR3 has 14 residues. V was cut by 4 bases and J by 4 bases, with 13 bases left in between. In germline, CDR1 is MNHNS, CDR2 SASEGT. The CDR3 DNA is TGTGCCAGCAGTGGGCAGGGGTTTGGCACTGAAGCTTTCTTT. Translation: CASSGQGFGTEAFF.

For the CDR3, the DNA is TGTGCCAGCAGTCCAACACTGGGACTAGCGGGAGTGGATACGCAGTATTTT. Its translation is CASSPTLGLAGVDTQYF. The rearrangement uses TRBV28 and TRBJ2-3; 14 bases map to TRBD2. The V and J ends lost 5 bases and 6 bases, in that order; junction bases with no gene match: 10. The CDR3 extends over 17 amino acids. The germline V gene has CDR1 MDHEN and CDR2 SYDVKM. Drawing the rest from reference TRBV28 and TRBJ2-3, the complete variable domain is DVKVTQSSRYLVKRTGEKVFLECVQDMDHENMFWYRQDPGLGLRLIYFSYDVKMKEKGDIPEGYSVSREKKERFSLILESASTNQTSMYLCASSPTLGLAGVDTQYFGPGTRLTVL.

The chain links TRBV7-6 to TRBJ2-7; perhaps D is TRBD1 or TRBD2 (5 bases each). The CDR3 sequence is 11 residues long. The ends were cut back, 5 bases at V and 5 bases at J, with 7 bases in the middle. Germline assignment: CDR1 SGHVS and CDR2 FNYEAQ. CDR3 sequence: CASSGGNEQYF. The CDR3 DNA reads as TGTGCCAGCAGCGGGGGAAACGAGCAGTACTTC. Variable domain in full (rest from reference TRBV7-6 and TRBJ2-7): GAGVSQSPRYKVTKRGQDVALRCDPISGHVSLYWYRQALGQGPEFLTYFNYEAQQDKSGLPNDRFSAERPEGSISTLTIQRTEQRDSAMYRCASSGGNEQYFGPGTRLTVT.

The CDR3 region is CASRETGGNTEAFF. CDR3 bases: TGTGCCAGCCGAGAGACAGGGGGCAACACTGAAGCTTTCTTT. The V gene is TRBV6-1, the J gene TRBJ1-1, with 10 bases identical to TRBD1. The V and J ends lost 8 bases and 2 bases, in that order; junction bases with no gene match: 5. From germline, CDR1 is MNHNS and CDR2 SASEGT. The CDR3 runs to 14 residues.

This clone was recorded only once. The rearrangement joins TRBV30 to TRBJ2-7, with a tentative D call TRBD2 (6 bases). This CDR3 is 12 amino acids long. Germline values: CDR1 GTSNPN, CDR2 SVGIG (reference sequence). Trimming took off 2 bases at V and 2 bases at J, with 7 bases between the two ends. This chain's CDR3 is CAWSRGTYEQYF. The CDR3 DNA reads TGTGCCTGGAGTCGGGGGACCTACGAGCAGTACTTC.

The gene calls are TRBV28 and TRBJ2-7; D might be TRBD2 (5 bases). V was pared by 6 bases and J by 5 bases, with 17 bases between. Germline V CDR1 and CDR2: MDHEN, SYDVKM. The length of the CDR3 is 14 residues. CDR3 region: CASSSYRGQNEQYF. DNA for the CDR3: TGTGCCAGCAGCTCCTACAGAGGGCAGAACGAGCAGTACTTC.

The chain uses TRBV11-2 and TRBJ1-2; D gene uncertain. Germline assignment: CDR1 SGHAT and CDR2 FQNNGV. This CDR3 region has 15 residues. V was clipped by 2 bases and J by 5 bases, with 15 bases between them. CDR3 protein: CASSLNFRASYGYTF. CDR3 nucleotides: TGTGCCAGCAGCTTAAACTTTCGGGCTTCATATGGCTACACCTTC.